This T cell receptor (beta chain) was sequenced in a study of Ad26.COV2.S vaccination and SARS-CoV-2 variants. Study-level background: Into the muscle, Ad26.COV2.S was dosed once or twice, 56 days apart.

Stated treatment: around 19 received Ad26.COV2.S at low or high dose, single or two shots; a few received placebo; per-sample allocation not given. Specimens were obtained on day 63 following the first vaccine or placebo injection. Boston supplied an adult donor aged 18-55 years. The CDR3 extends over 15 amino acids. V was clipped by 4 bases and J by 3 bases; unmatched bases: 7. Germline lookup yields CDR1 SGHRS and CDR2 YFSETQ. Repertoires were generated with immunoSEQ multiplex PCR, while TCRdb's copy carries only in-frame clones and drops some. The sample lists around 320,000 clones, around 90% occurring once.

The sample here was peripheral blood, taken in a trial of Ad26.COV2.S vaccine versus placebo. The V call is TRBV5-1, the J call TRBJ1-3; 7 bases map to TRBD1. The clonotype originates from a person aged 18-65 years who received the Ad26.COV2.S COVID-19 vaccine or a placebo. The CDR3 region has the DNA TGCGCCAGCAGCGTAACGACAGGGTTTGGAAACACCATATATTTT. Its translation is CASSVTTGFGNTIYF.